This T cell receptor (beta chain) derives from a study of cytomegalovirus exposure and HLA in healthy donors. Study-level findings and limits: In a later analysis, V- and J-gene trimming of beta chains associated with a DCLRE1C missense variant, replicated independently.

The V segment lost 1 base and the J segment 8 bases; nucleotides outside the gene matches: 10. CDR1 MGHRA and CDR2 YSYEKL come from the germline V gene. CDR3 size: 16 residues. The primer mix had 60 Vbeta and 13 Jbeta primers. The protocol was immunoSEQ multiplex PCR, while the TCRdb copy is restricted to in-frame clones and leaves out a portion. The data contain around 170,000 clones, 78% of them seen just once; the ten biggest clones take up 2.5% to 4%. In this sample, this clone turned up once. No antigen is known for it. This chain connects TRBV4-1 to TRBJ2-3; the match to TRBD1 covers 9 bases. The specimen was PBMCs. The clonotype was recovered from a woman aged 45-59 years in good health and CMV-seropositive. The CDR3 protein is CASSQALQGALGTQYF. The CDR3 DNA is TGCGCCAGCAGCCAAGCCTTACAGGGGGCGCTTGGTACGCAGTATTTT.